The rows below give T cell receptor beta chains drawn from one sample of a study of control samples from healthy donors and cancer patients. The repertoire was sequenced with immunoSEQ multiplex PCR; TCRdb's copy has only in-frame clones and lacks some. The sample lists about 79,000 clones, approximately 94% occurring once. The sample consisted of PBMCs. The receptors come from a middle-aged woman with lung cancer. Both conserved end residues are part of each CDR3. Fields, in order: J gene, CDR3 length, D gene, V gene, clone size, CDR3 DNA, CDR3 protein. A D gene is named only where the DNA matches it firmly. Some rows mark clone size as missing; the rest say once, few, many or name a class of expanded clone.

J: TRBJ2-7
length: 14
D: TRBD2
V: TRBV6-6
size: once
DNA: TGTGCCAGCAACCCTAGCGGGCTTCCCTACGAGCAGTACTTC
CDR3: CASNPSGLPYEQYF

J: TRBJ2-3
length: 12
D: -
V: TRBV6-5
size: -
DNA: TGTGCCACCTCCGATGCGGTAGATACGCAGTATTTT
CDR3: CATSDAVDTQYF

J: TRBJ1-1
length: 15
D: -
V: TRBV27
size: -
DNA: TGTGCCAGCAGTACCCCGGCGGGGGAGAACACTGAAGCTTTCTTT
CDR3: CASSTPAGENTEAFF

J: TRBJ1-5
length: 15
D: -
V: TRBV19
size: -
DNA: TGTGCCAGTACCCCCGACCCTAACCCCAATCAGCCCCAGCATTTT
CDR3: CASTPDPNPNQPQHF

J: TRBJ2-7
length: 17
D: TRBD1
V: TRBV2
size: -
DNA: TGTGCCAGCAGTGAATATGGGACAGGGGTCGTTACCTACGAGCAGTACTTC
CDR3: CASSEYGTGVVTYEQYF

J: TRBJ2-3
length: 13
D: -
V: TRBV7-3
size: -
DNA: TGTGCCAGCAGCTTAGGTATGACAGATACGCAGTATTTT
CDR3: CASSLGMTDTQYF

J: TRBJ2-7
length: 15
D: -
V: TRBV5-4
size: -
DNA: TGTGCCAGCAGCCCTGGGGAGACGAGTCCCTACGAGCAGTACTTC
CDR3: CASSPGETSPYEQYF

J: TRBJ1-5
length: 12
D: -
V: TRBV5-6
size: -
DNA: TGTGCCAGCAGCCTCTTCAATCAGCCCCAGCATTTT
CDR3: CASSLFNQPQHF

J: TRBJ1-1
length: 15
D: -
V: TRBV14
size: once
DNA: TGTGCCAGCAGCCAAGATTGGACAGCCAACACTGAAGCTTTCTTT
CDR3: CASSQDWTANTEAFF

J: TRBJ2-3
length: 13
D: TRBD1
V: TRBV24-1
size: -
DNA: TGTGCCACCAGTGACTGGACAGGGGATACGCAGTATTTT
CDR3: CATSDWTGDTQYF

J: TRBJ1-2
length: 14
D: -
V: TRBV2
size: once
DNA: TGTGCCAGCAGTGACCCCAGACAGACCTATGGCTACACCTTC
CDR3: CASSDPRQTYGYTF

J: TRBJ2-1
length: 12
D: -
V: TRBV24-1
size: -
DNA: TGTGCCACCAGTGTTAGGTATGGTGAGCAGTTCTTC
CDR3: CATSVRYGEQFF

J: TRBJ1-5
length: 14
D: TRBD1
V: TRBV4-2
size: -
DNA: TGTGCCAGCAGCCAAGACCAGGGGGATCAGCCCCAGCATTTT
CDR3: CASSQDQGDQPQHF

J: TRBJ1-1
length: 11
D: -
V: TRBV30
size: -
DNA: TGTGCCTGGAAATATGACACTGAAGCTTTCTTT
CDR3: CAWKYDTEAFF

J: TRBJ1-1
length: 11
D: -
V: TRBV7-9
size: -
DNA: TGTGCCAGCACCTTTAACACTGAAGCTTTCTTT
CDR3: CASTFNTEAFF

J: TRBJ1-2
length: 12
D: -
V: TRBV6-5
size: -
DNA: TGTGCCAGCAGTCCGGACAGAGATGGCTACACCTTC
CDR3: CASSPDRDGYTF

J: TRBJ2-7
length: 18
D: TRBD1
V: TRBV28
size: once
DNA: TGTGCCAGCATCAACCCCGGGACAGGACTCCTCTCCAACTACGAGCAGTACTTC
CDR3: CASINPGTGLLSNYEQYF

J: TRBJ2-3
length: 15
D: -
V: TRBV29-1
size: -
DNA: TGCAGCTCGTCCGACCAGGGGTCGCTATTAGATACGCAGTATTTT
CDR3: CSSSDQGSLLDTQYF

J: TRBJ2-1
length: 18
D: -
V: TRBV18
size: once
DNA: TGTGCCAGCTCACCCGAGATTTGGGACACACGCTCCTACAATGAGCAGTTCTTC
CDR3: CASSPEIWDTRSYNEQFF

J: TRBJ1-5
length: 15
D: TRBD1
V: TRBV4-1
size: -
DNA: TGCGCCAGCAGCCAACCCGGACAGGGTGATCAGCCCCAGCATTTT
CDR3: CASSQPGQGDQPQHF

J: TRBJ1-2
length: 14
D: TRBD1
V: TRBV4-1
size: -
DNA: TGCGCCAGCAGCCAAGAGGGGACAGTGTATGGCTACACCTTC
CDR3: CASSQEGTVYGYTF

J: TRBJ2-7
length: 13
D: -
V: TRBV5-4
size: -
DNA: TGTGCCAGCAGCTTGGACGGGTACTACGAGCAGTACTTC
CDR3: CASSLDGYYEQYF

J: TRBJ2-2
length: 14
D: -
V: TRBV30
size: -
DNA: TGTGCCTGGAGACGGGACCGCAGAACCGGGGAGCTGTTTTTT
CDR3: CAWRRDRRTGELFF

J: TRBJ1-2
length: 15
D: -
V: TRBV5-1
size: -
DNA: TGCGCCAGCAGCCCTGGGTCCGAAGCTAACTATGGCTACACCTTC
CDR3: CASSPGSEANYGYTF

J: TRBJ1-2
length: 15
D: -
V: TRBV5-6
size: -
DNA: TGTGCCAGCAGCTTGGACCCTACAGCTTCCTATGGCTACACCTTC
CDR3: CASSLDPTASYGYTF

J: TRBJ2-3
length: 15
D: -
V: TRBV28
size: once
DNA: TGTGCCAGCAGTCGGGGCTCTTCGGGCACAGATACGCAGTATTTT
CDR3: CASSRGSSGTDTQYF

J: TRBJ2-3
length: 12
D: -
V: TRBV6-6
size: -
DNA: TGTGCCCTTACCGCAGGGTCAGATACGCAGTATTTT
CDR3: CALTAGSDTQYF

J: TRBJ1-1
length: 13
D: TRBD1
V: TRBV10-3
size: -
DNA: TGTGCCACCGTCCGGGACAGGGACACTGAAGCTTTCTTT
CDR3: CATVRDRDTEAFF

J: TRBJ2-7
length: 14
D: -
V: TRBV11-2
size: few
DNA: TGTGCCAGCAGCTTATTTGGGTCCGCCTACGAGCAGTACTTC
CDR3: CASSLFGSAYEQYF

J: TRBJ2-1
length: 16
D: TRBD1
V: TRBV7-2
size: -
DNA: TGTGCCAGCACGGGTTGGACAGGGGCCAATTACAATGAGCAGTTCTTC
CDR3: CASTGWTGANYNEQFF

J: TRBJ2-4
length: 12
D: TRBD1
V: TRBV6-5
size: -
DNA: TGTGCCAGCGGGACAGGGGAGAACATTCAGTACTTC
CDR3: CASGTGENIQYF

J: TRBJ2-1
length: 15
D: -
V: TRBV7-3
size: -
DNA: TGTGCCAGCAGCTTAATCGGTCGGGAATACAATGAGCAGTTCTTC
CDR3: CASSLIGREYNEQFF

J: TRBJ1-4
length: 16
D: -
V: TRBV7-9
size: few
DNA: TGTGCCAGCAGCCCACCCAAGGACATCTGGAATGAAAAACTGTTTTTT
CDR3: CASSPPKDIWNEKLFF

J: TRBJ1-2
length: 15
D: -
V: TRBV7-2
size: -
DNA: TGTGCCAGCAGCTCCGTCTCAGACTCCCCCAGAGGCTACACCTTC
CDR3: CASSSVSDSPRGYTF

J: TRBJ1-5
length: 15
D: -
V: TRBV11-2
size: -
DNA: TGTGCCAGCAGCTTGGCCGGGACCGTGGGGGAGCCCCAGCATTTT
CDR3: CASSLAGTVGEPQHF

J: TRBJ2-3
length: 16
D: TRBD1
V: TRBV27
size: -
DNA: TGTGCCAGCAGTTTATCAGGGGGCGCGGGCACAGATACGCAGTATTTT
CDR3: CASSLSGGAGTDTQYF

J: TRBJ2-2
length: 15
D: -
V: TRBV7-2
size: few
DNA: TGTGCCAGCAGCTATCAGGGGGGGAGCACCGGGGAGCTGTTTTTT
CDR3: CASSYQGGSTGELFF

J: TRBJ1-2
length: 13
D: -
V: TRBV27
size: once
DNA: TGTGCCAGCAGTTTAAAGAGCGCTTATGGCTACACCTTC
CDR3: CASSLKSAYGYTF

J: TRBJ1-5
length: 16
D: TRBD1
V: TRBV6-1
size: -
DNA: TGTGCCAGCAGTGACGAGGTTAACAGGGGAGGGCAGCCCCAGCATTTT
CDR3: CASSDEVNRGGQPQHF

J: TRBJ1-2
length: 17
D: TRBD1
V: TRBV4-2
size: -
DNA: TGTGCCAGCAGCCAAGACCTTTCAACAGGGGTGAGAGGTGGCTACACCTTC
CDR3: CASSQDLSTGVRGGYTF

J: TRBJ1-1
length: 16
D: -
V: TRBV9
size: -
DNA: TGTGCCAGCAGCGTAGCCGGGGGGCTGGTTTTTACTGAAGCTTTCTTT
CDR3: CASSVAGGLVFTEAFF

J: TRBJ2-2
length: 14
D: -
V: TRBV28
size: -
DNA: TGTGCCAGCAGTCTTAACCTGAACACCGGGGAGCTGTTTTTT
CDR3: CASSLNLNTGELFF

J: TRBJ2-7
length: 15
D: TRBD2
V: TRBV18
size: -
DNA: TGTGCCAGCTCACCCCCGACTAGCGGGAGCTACGAGCAGTACTTC
CDR3: CASSPPTSGSYEQYF

J: TRBJ2-7
length: 16
D: TRBD2
V: TRBV5-4
size: -
DNA: TGTGCCAGCAGCTTGGGCGGGGGGGGAAGCTCCTACGAGCAGTACTTC
CDR3: CASSLGGGGSSYEQYF

J: TRBJ1-2
length: 16
D: -
V: TRBV28
size: -
DNA: TGTGCCAGCAGTTTGATGAAGGAAGCTCCATACTATGGCTACACCTTC
CDR3: CASSLMKEAPYYGYTF

J: TRBJ2-1
length: 15
D: -
V: TRBV18
size: -
DNA: TGTGCCAGCTCCCCGGGCAGAACGTCCTACAATGAGCAGTTCTTC
CDR3: CASSPGRTSYNEQFF

J: TRBJ2-2
length: 13
D: -
V: TRBV24-1
size: -
DNA: TGTGCCACCAGGGCGTTGAGCACCGGGGAGCTGTTTTTT
CDR3: CATRALSTGELFF

J: TRBJ2-1
length: 15
D: -
V: TRBV5-1
size: -
DNA: TGCGCCAGCCCCTTCTATCAGGGGTCGTACAATGAGCAGTTCTTC
CDR3: CASPFYQGSYNEQFF

J: TRBJ2-7
length: 13
D: TRBD2
V: TRBV15
size: few
DNA: TGTGCCACCAGCTCCGGGGGGGAGAACGAGCAGTACTTC
CDR3: CATSSGGENEQYF

J: TRBJ1-5
length: 13
D: -
V: TRBV11-2
size: -
DNA: TGTGCCAGCAGCTTAGATTTCAATCAGCCCCAGCATTTT
CDR3: CASSLDFNQPQHF

J: TRBJ2-5
length: 16
D: TRBD2
V: TRBV7-9
size: -
DNA: TGTGCCAGCAGCTTAAGCGGGGGGACCGGCCAAGAGACCCAGTACTTC
CDR3: CASSLSGGTGQETQYF

J: TRBJ2-2
length: 16
D: -
V: TRBV24-1
size: -
DNA: TGTGCCACCAGTGACCCTGAGGGGGGGTGGACCGGGGAGCTGTTTTTT
CDR3: CATSDPEGGWTGELFF

J: TRBJ2-3
length: 16
D: TRBD2
V: TRBV9
size: -
DNA: TGTGCCAGCAGCGCCGGACTAGCGGGGGGTGTGGATACGCAGTATTTT
CDR3: CASSAGLAGGVDTQYF